The rows below give T cell receptor beta chains drawn from one sample of a study of blood T cell repertoires in COVID-19. Assay used: immunoSEQ multiplex PCR; TCRdb lists only in-frame clones, some missing. This table has about 160,000 clones, 60% to 80% appearing once. The specimen sequenced was peripheral blood. All receptors derive from an older man with acute or convalescent COVID-19. CDR3s include the opening cysteine and the closing phenylalanine or tryptophan. A D gene is named only where the DNA matches it firmly. The listing skips clone size in some rows; elsewhere it reads once, few, many or a size class.

V	size	D	J	DNA	CDR3
TRBV7-7	NA	TRBD2	TRBJ2-1	TGTGCTAGCAGCTTGTCGCGGGAGAGGTATGAGCAGTTCTTC	CASSLSRERYEQFF
TRBV5-8	few	NA	TRBJ2-7	TGTGCCAGCAGCTGGGCGGGTATGCAGTACTTC	CASSWAGMQYF
TRBV30	NA	NA	TRBJ2-3	TGTGCCTGGAGCCCAGGCATGGGTAGCACAGATACGCAGTATTTT	CAWSPGMGSTDTQYF
TRBV27	NA	TRBD2	TRBJ2-1	TGTGCCAGCAGCCCTAGAGCGGGAGATCTCTACAATGAGCAGTTCTTC	CASSPRAGDLYNEQFF
TRBV24-1	NA	TRBD2	TRBJ2-3	TGTGCCACCAGTGATGCGGGGGGGCCAACAGATACGCAGTATTTT	CATSDAGGPTDTQYF
TRBV30	NA	TRBD1	TRBJ2-5	TGTGGTGTAGGGGGCGGAGAGACCCAGTACTTC	CGVGGGETQYF
TRBV19	few	NA	TRBJ1-2	TGTGCCAGTAGCCCTGTACAGGTCGGGGGCTACACCTTC	CASSPVQVGGYTF
TRBV30	NA	NA	TRBJ1-5	TGTGCCTGGGACAAGGGACAAACGGCGCAGCCCCAGCATTTT	CAWDKGQTAQPQHF
TRBV7-9	NA	NA	TRBJ1-1	TGTGCCAGCAGCTCCGGGGGTGAAGCTTTCTTT	CASSSGGEAFF
TRBV3-1/TRBV3-2	few	TRBD1	TRBJ1-4	TGTGCCAGCAGCAAACAGGGGGCAACTAATGAAAAACTGTTTTTT	CASSKQGATNEKLFF
TRBV11-1	NA	TRBD1	TRBJ2-2	TGTGCCAGCAGCTTTGACAGGGGGCGTGCCGGGGAGCTGTTTTTT	CASSFDRGRAGELFF
TRBV2	few	TRBD2	TRBJ2-3	TGTGCCAGCAGTCCAATAGCGGGGGGGCGGGCAGATACGCAGTATTTT	CASSPIAGGRADTQYF
TRBV4-3	once	TRBD1	TRBJ1-2	TGCGCCAGCAGCCAAGGGGACAGATCTACCGCTGGTGGCTACACCTTC	CASSQGDRSTAGGYTF
TRBV6-1	few	NA	TRBJ2-6	TGTGCCAGCAGTGGACGATCCCAGGCCATCTCTGGGGCCAACGTCCTGACTTTC	CASSGRSQAISGANVLTF
TRBV11-2	NA	NA	TRBJ2-7	TGTGCCAGCAGCCATCGGGGGGAGGGGGACTACGAGCAGTACTTC	CASSHRGEGDYEQYF
TRBV7-9	NA	TRBD1	TRBJ1-2	TGTGCCAGCAGCTTCGGGACAGGGAACTATGGCTACACCTTC	CASSFGTGNYGYTF
TRBV7-7	NA	NA	TRBJ2-5	TGTGCCAGCAGCTTACAGGACCAAGAGACCCAGTACTTC	CASSLQDQETQYF
TRBV11-1	NA	NA	TRBJ2-3	TGTGCCAGCAGCTTACTGACGACCAGCGCAGCAGATACGCAGTATTTT	CASSLLTTSAADTQYF
TRBV5-4	NA	TRBD1	TRBJ2-4	TGTGCCAGCAGCTTGTTTAAGGACAGGGATGCCATTCAGTACTTC	CASSLFKDRDAIQYF
TRBV6-2/TRBV6-3	NA	NA	TRBJ2-7	TGTGCCAGCAGTTACGCAGGACAGCCCTACGAGCAGTACTTC	CASSYAGQPYEQYF
TRBV7-3	NA	TRBD1	TRBJ1-2	TGTGCCAGCAGCTTAAGTCAGGGGGCGGACTATGGCTACACCTTC	CASSLSQGADYGYTF
TRBV28	NA	TRBD1	TRBJ2-7	TGTGCCAGCAGTGGCTCACAGGGGTGGGGTAGAAACGAGCAGTACTTC	CASSGSQGWGRNEQYF
TRBV6-5	NA	TRBD2	TRBJ2-1	TGTGCCAGCAGTTCCACAGCGGGGGTCTACAATGAGCAGTTCTTC	CASSSTAGVYNEQFF
TRBV5-1	few	TRBD2	TRBJ2-3	TGCGCCAGCAGCTTACGAGGACTAGGCACAGATACGCAGTATTTT	CASSLRGLGTDTQYF
TRBV30	few	NA	TRBJ1-1	TGTGCTAAAGAGAAATTGAACACTGAAGCTTTCTTT	CAKEKLNTEAFF
TRBV7-2	NA	TRBD1	TRBJ1-1	TGTGCCAGCAGCCCGGCAACAGGGGGCCGGAGAGCTTTCTTT	CASSPATGGRRAFF
TRBV5-4	NA	TRBD2	TRBJ2-3	TGTGCCAGCAGCTTGGAGGGGACTAGGACAGATACGCAGTATTTT	CASSLEGTRTDTQYF
TRBV4-1	few	NA	TRBJ1-1	TGCGCCAGCAGGATCCAGTTTGCAGGTCTCGAAAGCACTGAAGCTTTCTTT	CASRIQFAGLESTEAFF
TRBV7-6	NA	TRBD2	TRBJ2-1	TGTGCCAGCAGCTTAGGTGCCGGGGGGGCCTACAATGAGCAGTTCTTC	CASSLGAGGAYNEQFF
TRBV30	NA	NA	TRBJ2-4	TGTGCCTGGAGCTCAGGGGGGAGCAAAAACATTCAGTACTTC	CAWSSGGSKNIQYF
TRBV3-1/TRBV3-2	NA	NA	TRBJ2-7	TGTGCCAGCAGCCAAGATGAGGGAGGAACCTACGAGCAGTACTTC	CASSQDEGGTYEQYF